A selection of T cell receptor beta chains follows, all from one sample in a study of cytomegalovirus exposure and HLA in healthy donors. Libraries were prepared by immunoSEQ multiplex PCR; TCRdb keeps only in-frame clonotypes and omits some of them. The sample shows 200,000 to 250,000 clones, over 75% of them seen only once. Sample: PBMCs. The origin of the receptors is a human donor in good health. Both conserved end residues are part of each CDR3. A D gene is named only where the DNA matches it firmly. Size values are once, few and many counts, or a class for expanded clones, and some rows have none.

cdr3_aa: CASSVVEGAYEQYF; cdr3_nt: TGTGCCAGCAGCGTAGTAGAGGGGGCTTACGAGCAGTACTTC; v_call: TRBV9; clone_size: NA; d_call: TRBD1; j_call: TRBJ2-7
cdr3_aa: CASSVLLSPVYEQYF; cdr3_nt: TGTGCCAGCAGTGTACTACTTAGTCCGGTCTACGAGCAGTACTTC; v_call: TRBV2; clone_size: NA; d_call: NA; j_call: TRBJ2-7
cdr3_aa: CASSVGVTSGRFDEQYF; cdr3_nt: TGTGCCAGCAGCGTAGGGGTGACTAGCGGGAGGTTCGACGAGCAGTACTTC; v_call: TRBV9; clone_size: NA; d_call: TRBD2; j_call: TRBJ2-7
cdr3_aa: CSGPGHSLSYEQYF; cdr3_nt: TGCAGCGGACCGGGACATTCCCTAAGCTACGAGCAGTACTTC; v_call: TRBV29-1; clone_size: NA; d_call: NA; j_call: TRBJ2-7
cdr3_aa: CSSSIKQGWVEKLFF; cdr3_nt: TGTTCCAGCAGCATCAAACAGGGGTGGGTTGAAAAACTGTTTTTT; v_call: TRBV7-9; clone_size: NA; d_call: TRBD1; j_call: TRBJ1-4
cdr3_aa: CASSSPDRSQYF; cdr3_nt: TGTGCCAGCAGTTCCCCGGACAGATCTCAGTACTTC; v_call: TRBV28; clone_size: once; d_call: NA; j_call: TRBJ2-7
cdr3_aa: CASTRVSTEAFF; cdr3_nt: TGTGCCAGCACTCGGGTGAGCACTGAAGCTTTCTTT; v_call: TRBV28; clone_size: NA; d_call: NA; j_call: TRBJ1-1
cdr3_aa: CASSLTGQTYEQYF; cdr3_nt: TGTGCCAGCAGTTTAACGGGACAAACCTACGAGCAGTACTTC; v_call: TRBV7-9; clone_size: NA; d_call: NA; j_call: TRBJ2-7
cdr3_aa: CASSQVLAARSSDEQFF; cdr3_nt: TGTGCCAGCAGCCAGGTACTAGCGGCCCGGAGTTCTGATGAGCAGTTCTTC; v_call: TRBV4-2; clone_size: NA; d_call: TRBD2; j_call: TRBJ2-1
cdr3_aa: CSVPGPDRGSYNEQFF; cdr3_nt: TGCAGCGTCCCCGGACCGGACAGGGGATCCTACAATGAGCAGTTCTTC; v_call: TRBV29-1; clone_size: NA; d_call: TRBD1; j_call: TRBJ2-1
cdr3_aa: CASSLNEKLFF; cdr3_nt: TGTGCCAGCAGCCTCAATGAAAAACTGTTTTTT; v_call: TRBV7-9; clone_size: NA; d_call: NA; j_call: TRBJ1-4
cdr3_aa: CASSRGGTQETQYF; cdr3_nt: TGTGCCAGCAGCCGCGGGGGGACCCAAGAGACCCAGTACTTC; v_call: TRBV4-2; clone_size: once; d_call: TRBD2; j_call: TRBJ2-5
cdr3_aa: CASSPPGRSGTEAFF; cdr3_nt: TGTGCCAGCTCACCACCCGGCAGGTCCGGCACTGAAGCTTTCTTT; v_call: TRBV18; clone_size: NA; d_call: NA; j_call: TRBJ1-1
cdr3_aa: CASSVVGTVYNEQFF; cdr3_nt: TGTGCCAGCAGCGTAGTCGGGACAGTGTACAATGAGCAGTTCTTC; v_call: TRBV9; clone_size: NA; d_call: TRBD1; j_call: TRBJ2-1
cdr3_aa: CASSFKTSGRRTGELFF; cdr3_nt: TGTGCCAGCAGCTTCAAGACTAGCGGGAGACGGACCGGGGAGCTGTTTTTT; v_call: TRBV7-2; clone_size: NA; d_call: TRBD2; j_call: TRBJ2-2
cdr3_aa: CAWDRESPLHF; cdr3_nt: TGTGCCTGGGACAGGGAATCACCCCTCCACTTT; v_call: TRBV30; clone_size: NA; d_call: TRBD1; j_call: TRBJ1-6
cdr3_aa: CASSLGGLESDTQYF; cdr3_nt: TGCGCCAGCAGCTTGGGTGGACTGGAATCAGATACGCAGTATTTT; v_call: TRBV5-1; clone_size: NA; d_call: NA; j_call: TRBJ2-3
cdr3_aa: CASRGTSGSPHEQYF; cdr3_nt: TGTGCCAGCAGGGGGACTAGCGGGAGTCCCCACGAGCAGTACTTC; v_call: TRBV6-1; clone_size: NA; d_call: TRBD2; j_call: TRBJ2-7
cdr3_aa: CASSQDLNRNTEAFF; cdr3_nt: TGTGCCAGCAGCCAAGATCTCAACAGGAACACTGAAGCTTTCTTT; v_call: TRBV4-2; clone_size: few; d_call: NA; j_call: TRBJ1-1
cdr3_aa: CASSFSGNYNEQFF; cdr3_nt: TGTGCCAGCAGTTTTTCAGGTAACTACAATGAGCAGTTCTTC; v_call: TRBV28; clone_size: NA; d_call: NA; j_call: TRBJ2-1
cdr3_aa: CASSDGQGFAEAFF; cdr3_nt: TGTGCCAGCAGTGACGGACAGGGCTTCGCTGAAGCTTTCTTT; v_call: TRBV6-1; clone_size: few; d_call: TRBD1; j_call: TRBJ1-1
cdr3_aa: CASSVASGPSGNTIYF; cdr3_nt: TGTGCCAGCAGCGTAGCGTCAGGGCCCTCTGGAAACACCATATATTTT; v_call: TRBV9; clone_size: NA; d_call: NA; j_call: TRBJ1-3
cdr3_aa: CASRSRPGETQYF; cdr3_nt: TGTGCCAGCAGGTCACGCCCAGGAGAGACCCAGTACTTC; v_call: TRBV6-1; clone_size: NA; d_call: NA; j_call: TRBJ2-5
cdr3_aa: CASSLDSSTDTQYF; cdr3_nt: TGCGCCAGCAGCTTGGACTCCAGCACAGATACGCAGTATTTT; v_call: TRBV5-1; clone_size: NA; d_call: NA; j_call: TRBJ2-3
cdr3_aa: CASSERDRGYNEQFF; cdr3_nt: TGTGCCAGCAGTGAAAGGGACAGGGGCTACAATGAGCAGTTCTTC; v_call: TRBV6-1; clone_size: NA; d_call: TRBD1; j_call: TRBJ2-1
cdr3_aa: CASSLDRQGANGYTF; cdr3_nt: TGCGCCAGCAGCTTGGACCGACAGGGGGCGAATGGCTACACCTTC; v_call: TRBV5-1; clone_size: NA; d_call: TRBD1; j_call: TRBJ1-2
cdr3_aa: CATSVATNEKLFF; cdr3_nt: TGTGCCACCAGTGTAGCAACTAATGAAAAACTGTTTTTT; v_call: TRBV10-3; clone_size: once; d_call: NA; j_call: TRBJ1-4
cdr3_aa: CASSFTLAGAYNEQFF; cdr3_nt: TGTGCCAGCAGCTTCACACTAGCGGGAGCCTACAATGAGCAGTTCTTC; v_call: TRBV7-9; clone_size: NA; d_call: TRBD2; j_call: TRBJ2-1
cdr3_aa: CASREGGSYEQYF; cdr3_nt: TGTGCCAGCAGGGAGGGCGGCTCCTACGAGCAGTACTTC; v_call: TRBV6-6; clone_size: NA; d_call: NA; j_call: TRBJ2-7
cdr3_aa: CASSPSGQNYGYTF; cdr3_nt: TGTGCCAGCTCACCATCTGGACAGAACTATGGCTACACCTTC; v_call: TRBV18; clone_size: NA; d_call: NA; j_call: TRBJ1-2
cdr3_aa: CASSSRQGSYEQYF; cdr3_nt: TGTGCCAGCAGTTCAAGACAGGGGTCCTACGAGCAGTACTTC; v_call: TRBV27; clone_size: NA; d_call: TRBD1; j_call: TRBJ2-7
cdr3_aa: CASSFNRGKVSYEQYF; cdr3_nt: TGTGCCAGCAGCTTCAACAGGGGGAAGGTATCCTACGAGCAGTACTTC; v_call: TRBV7-2; clone_size: NA; d_call: TRBD1; j_call: TRBJ2-7
cdr3_aa: CASSPGTSGYNEQFF; cdr3_nt: TGTGCCAGCAGCCCTGGGACTAGCGGATACAATGAGCAGTTCTTC; v_call: TRBV7-9; clone_size: NA; d_call: TRBD2; j_call: TRBJ2-1
cdr3_aa: CASSPPGLAGGSYEQYF; cdr3_nt: TGTGCCAGCAGTCCCCCGGGACTAGCGGGAGGGTCCTACGAGCAGTACTTC; v_call: TRBV27; clone_size: NA; d_call: TRBD2; j_call: TRBJ2-7
cdr3_aa: CASSPVRNTEAFF; cdr3_nt: TGTGCCAGCTCACCAGTGAGGAACACTGAAGCTTTCTTT; v_call: TRBV18; clone_size: NA; d_call: NA; j_call: TRBJ1-1
cdr3_aa: CASSSSATLKSEQYF; cdr3_nt: TGTGCCAGCAGCTCTAGCGCCACGCTTAAATCGGAGCAGTACTTC; v_call: TRBV5-6; clone_size: NA; d_call: NA; j_call: TRBJ2-7
cdr3_aa: CASSFALTSGNYNEQFF; cdr3_nt: TGTGCCAGCAGTTTCGCCCTCACTAGCGGGAATTACAATGAGCAGTTCTTC; v_call: TRBV28; clone_size: NA; d_call: TRBD2; j_call: TRBJ2-1
cdr3_aa: CASSPPVGEEQYF; cdr3_nt: TGTGCCAGCTCACCACCGGTCGGGGAAGAGCAGTACTTC; v_call: TRBV18; clone_size: NA; d_call: NA; j_call: TRBJ2-7
cdr3_aa: CASSVGGRGVEETQYF; cdr3_nt: TGTGCCAGCAGCGTCGGGGGACGGGGGGTGGAAGAGACCCAGTACTTC; v_call: TRBV9; clone_size: NA; d_call: TRBD2; j_call: TRBJ2-5
cdr3_aa: CASSPAGRAKNIQYF; cdr3_nt: TGTGCCAGCTCACCGGCGGGACGGGCCAAAAACATTCAGTACTTC; v_call: TRBV18; clone_size: NA; d_call: NA; j_call: TRBJ2-4
cdr3_aa: CASSSNTGGGGYTF; cdr3_nt: TGTGCCAGCAGCTCAAACACAGGGGGCGGCGGCTACACCTTC; v_call: TRBV9; clone_size: NA; d_call: TRBD1; j_call: TRBJ1-2
cdr3_aa: CASSLGGQGREKLFF; cdr3_nt: TGTGCCAGCAGTTTAGGGGGACAGGGTCGGGAAAAACTGTTTTTT; v_call: TRBV28; clone_size: NA; d_call: TRBD1; j_call: TRBJ1-4
cdr3_aa: CASSSRTGGIPSQETQYF; cdr3_nt: TGTGCCAGCAGCTCACGGACAGGGGGCATCCCCAGCCAAGAGACCCAGTACTTC; v_call: TRBV7-9; clone_size: NA; d_call: TRBD1; j_call: TRBJ2-5
cdr3_aa: CASSKGGRYSTDTQYF; cdr3_nt: TGTGCCAGCAGCAAGGGCGGGAGGTATAGCACAGATACGCAGTATTTT; v_call: TRBV7-6; clone_size: once; d_call: TRBD2; j_call: TRBJ2-3
cdr3_aa: CASSLALNTGELFF; cdr3_nt: TGCGCCAGCAGCTTGGCCCTAAACACCGGGGAGCTGTTTTTT; v_call: TRBV5-1; clone_size: once; d_call: NA; j_call: TRBJ2-2
cdr3_aa: CSVSGTSSYEQYF; cdr3_nt: TGCAGCGTATCCGGGACTAGCAGCTACGAGCAGTACTTC; v_call: TRBV29-1; clone_size: few; d_call: TRBD2; j_call: TRBJ2-7
cdr3_aa: CASRQGDNEQFF; cdr3_nt: TGTGCCAGCAGACAGGGGGACAATGAGCAGTTCTTC; v_call: TRBV28; clone_size: NA; d_call: TRBD1; j_call: TRBJ2-1
cdr3_aa: CASSLSGAEQFF; cdr3_nt: TGTGCCAGCAGTTTATCGGGAGCTGAGCAGTTCTTC; v_call: TRBV27; clone_size: NA; d_call: NA; j_call: TRBJ2-1
cdr3_aa: CASRLTGAHNSPLHF; cdr3_nt: TGTGCCAGCAGACTAACAGGGGCCCATAATTCACCCCTCCACTTT; v_call: TRBV7-2; clone_size: NA; d_call: TRBD1; j_call: TRBJ1-6
cdr3_aa: CASSLLTGGGYNEQFF; cdr3_nt: TGTGCCAGCAGCCTACTTACAGGGGGGGGCTACAATGAGCAGTTCTTC; v_call: TRBV7-9; clone_size: NA; d_call: NA; j_call: TRBJ2-1
cdr3_aa: CASSADGVGNEQFF; cdr3_nt: TGTGCCAGTAGCGCCGATGGAGTGGGCAATGAGCAGTTCTTC; v_call: TRBV19; clone_size: NA; d_call: NA; j_call: TRBJ2-1
cdr3_aa: CASSFSFEQYF; cdr3_nt: TGTGCCAGCAGCTTTTCTTTCGAGCAGTACTTC; v_call: TRBV7-9; clone_size: once; d_call: NA; j_call: TRBJ2-7
cdr3_aa: CATRPNANTGELFF; cdr3_nt: TGTGCCACCAGACCTAACGCGAACACCGGGGAGCTGTTTTTT; v_call: TRBV10-3; clone_size: NA; d_call: NA; j_call: TRBJ2-2